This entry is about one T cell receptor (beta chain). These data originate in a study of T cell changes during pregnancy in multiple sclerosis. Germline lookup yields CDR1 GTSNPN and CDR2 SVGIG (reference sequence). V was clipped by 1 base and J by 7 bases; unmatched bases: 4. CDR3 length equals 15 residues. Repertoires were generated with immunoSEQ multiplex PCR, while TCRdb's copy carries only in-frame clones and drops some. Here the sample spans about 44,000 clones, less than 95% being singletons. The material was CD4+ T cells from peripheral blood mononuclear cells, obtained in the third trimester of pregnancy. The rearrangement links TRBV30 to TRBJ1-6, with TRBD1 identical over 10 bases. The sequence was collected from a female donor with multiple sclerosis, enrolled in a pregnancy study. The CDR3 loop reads CAWSELGQGNSPLHF. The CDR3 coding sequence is TGTGCCTGGAGTGAGTTGGGACAGGGGAATTCACCCCTCCACTTT. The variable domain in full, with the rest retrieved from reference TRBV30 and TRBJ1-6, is SQTIHQWPATLVQPVGSPLSLECTVEGTSNPNLYWYRQAAGRGLQLLFYSVGIGQISSEVPQNLSASRPQDRQFILSSKKLLLSDSGFYLCAWSELGQGNSPLHFGNGTRLTVT.